This T cell receptor beta chain was recorded in a study of blood T cell repertoires in COVID-19 (dated by TCRdb to between 2020 and 2021). With regard to the full study: Collaborator samples came from the United States, Italy and Spain and covered acute and convalescent phases of COVID-19. Where available, HLA class I and class II types were obtained from metadata supplied by the sample provider rather than from assay-based typing. The prospective study material was composed of cDNA or gDNA derived from T cells, B-cell-depleted T cells, or PBMCs. Sample metadata almost always included a de-identified subject ID, COVID-19 status, age in years and sex. The samples were drawn from the first 160 participants of the ongoing ImmuneRACE study and from some 1,300 subjects provided by 6 global collaborators. Subjects who had been exposed to COVID-19, were actively infected with it, or had recovered from it provided the deeply sampled blood TCRbeta repertoires that made up the dataset. A freely available public database, intended as a resource for researchers studying the immune response to SARS-CoV-2, is where the repertoires were released.

What the work shows at the level of the full study, not this receptor alone: Clinical and demographic metadata were provided uncurated, with the amount varying by source and participant.

The CDR3 goes from the cysteine to the phenylalanine over 15 residues. Only the CDR3 DNA stays, 45 bases, in frame from base 1. V lost 0 bases and J lost 8 bases, and the count of bases not matched to a germline gene is 1. The CDR1 and CDR2 encoded by the germline V gene are KGHSH and LQKENI. The immunoSEQ Assay, a bias-controlled multiplex PCR, was used to amplify TCRbeta CDR3 regions from genomic DNA. The study's own analysis went as follows. The number of nucleated cells in each sample was estimated from the amplification of reference gene primers within the assay. To quantify the absolute abundance of each unique TCRbeta CDR3 rearrangement, sequence reads were collapsed and filtered. For each sample, productive Simpson clonality was calculated by taking the square root of Simpson's diversity index across productive rearrangements. TCRdb mirrors the immuneACCESS table, restricted to in-frame sequences. Some clones are absent from its copies; in checked studies, under half trace to an unresolved V gene, and the reason for the others is unknown. V and J calls plus clone size are reproduced from that table; the DNA served to infer D and trimming. The sample has 80,000 to 100,000 clones on record, around 88% of them singletons. Jointly, the top ten make up 2.1% of the sample.

This clone was seen once. No cognate antigen has been identified for it. It has no much larger one-base neighbor in the sample; base qualities were not kept. At one collaborating source in Seattle, patients were enrolled during active infection and were followed longitudinally through the course of disease. Whole blood was collected in K2EDTA tubes by collaborating institutions according to the institutions' own protocols. For TCRbeta analysis, collaborators shipped samples as frozen whole blood, isolated PBMCs, or DNA extracted from either of those sample types. The material sequenced was peripheral blood. The receptor was isolated from a man in his fifties with COVID-19, enrolled during active disease. Recombination joined TRBV18 with TRBJ2-4; 13 middle bases align to TRBD2. The nucleotides are TGTGCCAGCTCACCACCAGGGACTAGCGGGGACATTCAGTACTTC. This sequence encodes CASSPPGTSGDIQYF. Beyond the CDR3, the reference TRBV18 and TRBJ2-4 genes provide the residues; the full variable domain reads: NAGVMQNPRHLVRRRGQEARLRCSPMKGHSHVYWYRQLPEEGLKFMVYLQKENIIDESGMPKERFSAEFPKEGPSILRIQQVVRGDSAAYFCASSPPGTSGDIQYFGAGTRLSVL.